This T cell receptor (beta chain) was identified during a study of vaccination effects on CD4 cells after COVID-19. Pools of viral peptides were used by the ViraFEST assay to expand antigen-specific CD4+ T cells ahead of sequencing. Culture proceeded for roughly ten days, and CD4+ T cells were then isolated. The participants, recipients of two vaccine doses, got either BNT162b2 or mRNA-1273. Absence of prior SARS-CoV-2 infection characterized the vaccine recipients, who showed negative nucleocapsid antibodies. This clone is labeled medium-sized. Its antigen is not identified. Study findings and constraints: The study enrolled few convalescent patients and sampled no early post-infection timepoints.

The CDR3 is 15 amino acids. V shed 4 bases and J shed 4 bases, with 14 bases lying between them. Germline V gives CDR1 WNHNN, CDR2 SYGVQD (reference sequence). Sequenced by immunoSEQ multiplex PCR; TCRdb stores in-frame clones only, minus some. The data contain tens of thousands of clones, 80% of them seen just once; the ten biggest clones take up 5.8%. This TCR came from a human donor who received a COVID-19 vaccine. Some clones in this sample may be carry-over from other donors' samples. V gene TRBV10-1 combines with J gene TRBJ2-1; D assignment may be TRBD1 or TRBD2 (5 bases each). The input for sequencing was CD4+ T cells from PBMCs cultured with SARS-CoV-2 spike peptides, taken after COVID-19 vaccination. The chain's CDR3 is CASSVGDVSYNEQFF. The CDR3 region has the DNA TGCGCCAGCAGTGTGGGGGACGTATCGTACAATGAGCAGTTCTTC.